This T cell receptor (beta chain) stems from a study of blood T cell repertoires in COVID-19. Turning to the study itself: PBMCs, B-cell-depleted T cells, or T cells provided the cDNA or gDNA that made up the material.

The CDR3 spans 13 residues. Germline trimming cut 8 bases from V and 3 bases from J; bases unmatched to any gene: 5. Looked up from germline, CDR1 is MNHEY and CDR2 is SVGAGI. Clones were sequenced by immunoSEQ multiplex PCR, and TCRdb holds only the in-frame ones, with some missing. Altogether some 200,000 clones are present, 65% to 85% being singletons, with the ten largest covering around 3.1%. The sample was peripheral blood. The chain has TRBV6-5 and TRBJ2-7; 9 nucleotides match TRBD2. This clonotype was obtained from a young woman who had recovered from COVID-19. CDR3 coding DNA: TGTGCCAGCCAGCTAGCGGGGATCTACGAGCAGTACTTC. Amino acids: CASQLAGIYEQYF.